The subject of this entry is one TCR beta chain. This record belongs to a study of blood T cell repertoires in COVID-19. Study summary: The cDNA or gDNA used as material had been derived from T cells, B-cell-depleted T cells, or PBMCs.

This table comes from immunoSEQ multiplex PCR, and its TCRdb copy is limited to in-frame clones, with some not included. The data show 50,000 or so clones, 80% to 90% seen once. Sequencing input: peripheral blood. This sequence was found in a man between 65 and 85 years old with acute or convalescent COVID-19.

The CDR3: CASSLDAGGSGYTF. The CDR3 DNA reads TGCGCCAGCAGCTTGGATGCAGGGGGCTCTGGCTACACCTTC. This chain links TRBV5-1 with TRBJ1-2, with 8 bases that match TRBD1. Unmatched junction bases numbered 5, after V lost 0 bases and J lost 7 bases. The CDR3 has 14 residues. Looked up from germline, CDR1 is SGHRS and CDR2 is YFSETQ. The full variable domain, rest sourced from reference TRBV5-1 and TRBJ1-2, is KAGVTQTPRYLIKTRGQQVTLSCSPISGHRSVSWYQQTPGQGLQFLFEYFSETQRNKGNFPGRFSGRQFSNSRSEMNVSTLELGDSALYLCASSLDAGGSGYTFGSGTRLTVV.